The 2 T cell receptor beta chains reported below all come from one sample, sequenced in a study of human T cells and chemical hapten exposure. Time point here: patch test 1, 2 weeks after DPC sensitization. Specified treatment: therapeutic diphenylcyclopropenone sensitization with weekly scalp DPC. One entry per CDR3 protein, called by TCRdb with MiXCR from the RACE reads. The sample shows around 160,000 distinct CDR3 sequences, about 15% of them seen only once. This material consisted of whole blood, taken in connection with sensitization to the hapten diphenylcyclopropenone (DPC). The origin of the receptors is a woman aged 25 to 39 with alopecia areata. Some clones in this sample may be carry-over from other donors' samples.

The rearrangement links TRBV5-1 to TRBJ2-4; D may be TRBD2 (5 bases). Trimming took off 4 bases at V and 4 bases at J, with 9 bases between the two ends. Germline values: CDR1 SGHRS, CDR2 YFSETQ. This CDR3 has 13 residues. This chain's CDR3 is CASSPSGKNIQYF. CDR3 nucleotide sequence: TGCGCCAGCAGCCCATCGGGAAAAAACATTCAGTACTTC.

This clonotype was recorded many times. The CDR3 is CASSLISGVEAFF. For the CDR3, the DNA is TGTGCCAGCAGCTTAATCTCCGGTGTTGAAGCTTTCTTT. The chain carries TRBV5-4 and TRBJ1-1; D not certain. V lost 2 bases and J 7 bases, leaving 12 bases between the germline ends. Per germline, CDR1 SGHNT and CDR2 YYREEE (reference sequence). This CDR3 has 13 residues.